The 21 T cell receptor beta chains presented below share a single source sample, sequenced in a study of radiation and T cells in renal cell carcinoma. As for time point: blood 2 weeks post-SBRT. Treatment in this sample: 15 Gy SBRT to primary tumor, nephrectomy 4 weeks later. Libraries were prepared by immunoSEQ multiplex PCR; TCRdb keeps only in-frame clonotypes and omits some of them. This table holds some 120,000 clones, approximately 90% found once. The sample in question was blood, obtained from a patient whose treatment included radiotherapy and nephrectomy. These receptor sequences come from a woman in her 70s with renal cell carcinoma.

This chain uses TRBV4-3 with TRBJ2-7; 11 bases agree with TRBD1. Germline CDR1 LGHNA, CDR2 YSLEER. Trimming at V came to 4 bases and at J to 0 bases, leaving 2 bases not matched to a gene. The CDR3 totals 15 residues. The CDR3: CASSRGTGGSYEQYF. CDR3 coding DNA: TGCGCCAGCAGCCGCGGGACAGGGGGCTCCTACGAGCAGTACTTC.

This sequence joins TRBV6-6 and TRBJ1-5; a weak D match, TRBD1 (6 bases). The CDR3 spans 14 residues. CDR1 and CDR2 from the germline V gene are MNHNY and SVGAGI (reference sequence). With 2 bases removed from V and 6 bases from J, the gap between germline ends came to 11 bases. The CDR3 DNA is TGTGCCAGCAGTTACCCGGGGGGCGGTCAGCCCCAGCATTTT. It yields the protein CASSYPGGGQPQHF.

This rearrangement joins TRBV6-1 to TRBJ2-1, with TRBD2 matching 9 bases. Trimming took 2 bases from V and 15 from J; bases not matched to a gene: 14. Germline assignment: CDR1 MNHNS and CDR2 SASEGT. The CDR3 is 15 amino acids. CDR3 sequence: CASSETSLAGRGLFF. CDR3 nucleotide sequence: TGTGCCAGCAGTGAAACGAGCCTAGCGGGGCGAGGGCTGTTCTTC.

The CDR3 is CAIGQAAYEQYF. The DNA for the CDR3 is TGTGCCATTGGACAGGCAGCCTACGAGCAGTACTTC. The chain links TRBV6-6 to TRBJ2-7, with 7 bases fitting TRBD1. V lost 10 bases, J lost 2 bases, and 5 bases stayed unmatched. Germline CDR1 and CDR2: MNHNY and SVGAGI (reference sequence). This CDR3 has 12 amino acids.

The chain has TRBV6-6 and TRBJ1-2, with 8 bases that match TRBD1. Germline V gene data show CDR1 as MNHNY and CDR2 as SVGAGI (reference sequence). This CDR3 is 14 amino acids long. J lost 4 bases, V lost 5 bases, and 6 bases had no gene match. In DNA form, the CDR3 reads TGTGCCAGCAGTCAGGGGACAGGAGGCTATGGCTACACCTTC. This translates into CASSQGTGGYGYTF.

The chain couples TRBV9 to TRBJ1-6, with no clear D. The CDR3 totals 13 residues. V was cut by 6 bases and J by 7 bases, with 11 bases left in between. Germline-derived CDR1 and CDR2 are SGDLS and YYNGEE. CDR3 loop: CASNTIRNSPLHF. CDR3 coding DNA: TGTGCCAGCAACACCATTAGAAATTCACCCCTCCACTTT. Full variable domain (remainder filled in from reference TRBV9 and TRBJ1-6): DSGVTQTPKHLITATGQRVTLRCSPRSGDLSVYWYQQSLDQGLQFLIQYYNGEERAKGNILERFSAQQFPDLHSELNLSSLELGDSALYFCASNTIRNSPLHFGNGTRLTVT.

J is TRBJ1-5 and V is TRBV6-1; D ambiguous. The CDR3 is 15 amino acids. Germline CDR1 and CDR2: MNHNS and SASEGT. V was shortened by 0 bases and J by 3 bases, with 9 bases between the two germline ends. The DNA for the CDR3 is TGTGCCAGCAGTGAAGCTCGGGGTACCAATCAGCCCCAGCATTTT. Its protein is CASSEARGTNQPQHF.

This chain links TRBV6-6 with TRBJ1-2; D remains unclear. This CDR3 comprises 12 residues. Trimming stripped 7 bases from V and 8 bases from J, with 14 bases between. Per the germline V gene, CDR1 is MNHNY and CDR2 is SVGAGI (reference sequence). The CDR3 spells CASTREGGGYTF. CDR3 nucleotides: TGTGCCAGCACCCGGGAGGGAGGAGGCTACACCTTC.

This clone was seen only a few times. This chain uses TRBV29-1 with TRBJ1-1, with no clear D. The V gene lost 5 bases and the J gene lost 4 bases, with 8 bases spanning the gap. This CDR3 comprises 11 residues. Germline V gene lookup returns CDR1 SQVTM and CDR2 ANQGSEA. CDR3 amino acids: CSVRESTEAFF. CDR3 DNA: TGCAGCGTTAGGGAGAGCACTGAAGCTTTCTTT.

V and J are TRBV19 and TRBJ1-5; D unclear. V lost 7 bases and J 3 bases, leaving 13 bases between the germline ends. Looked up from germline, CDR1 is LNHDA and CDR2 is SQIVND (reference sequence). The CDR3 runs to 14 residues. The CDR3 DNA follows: TGTGCCAGTACCCCCGGACGGGTCAATCAGCCCCAGCATTTT. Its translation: CASTPGRVNQPQHF.

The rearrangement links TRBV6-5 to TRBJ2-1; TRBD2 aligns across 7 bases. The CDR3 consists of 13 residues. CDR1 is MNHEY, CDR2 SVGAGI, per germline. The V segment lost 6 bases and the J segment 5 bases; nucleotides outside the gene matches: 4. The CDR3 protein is CASRTLADNEQFF. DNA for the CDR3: TGTGCCAGCAGGACTCTAGCGGACAATGAGCAGTTCTTC.

CDR3 sequence: CASSLGLWGEFYGYTF. The CDR3 bases are TGCGCCAGCAGCTTGGGGCTTTGGGGGGAGTTCTATGGCTACACCTTC. This rearrangement joins TRBV5-1 to TRBJ1-2; a possible D gene is TRBD1 (5 bases). This CDR3 contains 16 residues. Germline V gives CDR1 SGHRS, CDR2 YFSETQ. Trimming left V 0 bases short and J 4 bases short, with 16 bases between.

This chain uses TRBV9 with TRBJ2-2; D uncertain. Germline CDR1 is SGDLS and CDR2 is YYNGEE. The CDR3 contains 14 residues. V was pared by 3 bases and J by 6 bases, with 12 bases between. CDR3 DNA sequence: TGTGCCAGCAGCGCCTCGGGTTGGTCCGGGGAGCTGTTTTTT. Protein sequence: CASSASGWSGELFF.

The CDR3 region has the DNA TGTGCCAGCAGACTGCGGGGGGGTGAAAGCACAGATACGCAGTATTTT. It codes for CASRLRGGESTDTQYF. This chain joins TRBV2 and TRBJ2-3, with TRBD2 identical over 9 bases. Trimming removed 6 bases from V and 0 bases from J; junction bases left unmatched: 7. This CDR3 is built from 16 residues. Germline lookup yields CDR1 SNHLY and CDR2 FYNNEI.

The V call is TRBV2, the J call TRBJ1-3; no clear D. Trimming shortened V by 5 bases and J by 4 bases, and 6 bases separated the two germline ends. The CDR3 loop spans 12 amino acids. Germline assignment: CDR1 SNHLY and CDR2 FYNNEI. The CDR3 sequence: CASSPEGNTIYF. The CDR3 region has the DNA TGTGCCAGCAGTCCAGAGGGAAACACCATATATTTT.

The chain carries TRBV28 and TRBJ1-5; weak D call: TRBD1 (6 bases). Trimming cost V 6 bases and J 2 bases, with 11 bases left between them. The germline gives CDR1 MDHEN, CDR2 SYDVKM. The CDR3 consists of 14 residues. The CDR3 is CASSTRQGNQPQHF. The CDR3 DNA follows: TGTGCCAGCAGCACGCGACAGGGCAATCAGCCCCAGCATTTT.

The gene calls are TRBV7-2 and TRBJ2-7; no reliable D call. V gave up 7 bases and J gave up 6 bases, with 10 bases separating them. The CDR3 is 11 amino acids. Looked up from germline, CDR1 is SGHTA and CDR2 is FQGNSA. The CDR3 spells CASTTWGEQYF. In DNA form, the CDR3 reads TGTGCCAGCACCACGTGGGGCGAGCAGTACTTC.

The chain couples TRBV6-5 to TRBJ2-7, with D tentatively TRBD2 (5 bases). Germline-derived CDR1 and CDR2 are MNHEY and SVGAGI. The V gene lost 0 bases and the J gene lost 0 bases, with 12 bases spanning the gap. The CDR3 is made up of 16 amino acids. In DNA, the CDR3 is TGTGCCAGCAGTTACTCGACCGGGGAAAGCTCCTACGAGCAGTACTTC. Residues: CASSYSTGESSYEQYF.

CDR3 loop: CASSLDRSLDEAFF. CDR3 in DNA: TGCGCCAGCAGCCTAGACAGGTCCCTAGATGAAGCTTTCTTT. V and J are TRBV5-1 and TRBJ1-1, with D perhaps TRBD1 (6 bases). V lost 4 bases to trimming and J lost 7 bases, with 17 bases between them. CDR3 length: 14 amino acids. The germline gives CDR1 SGHRS, CDR2 YFSETQ.

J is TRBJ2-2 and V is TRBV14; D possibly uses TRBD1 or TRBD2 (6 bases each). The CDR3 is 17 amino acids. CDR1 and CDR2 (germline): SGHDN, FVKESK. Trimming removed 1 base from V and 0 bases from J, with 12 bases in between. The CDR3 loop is CASSQAKRGANTGELFF. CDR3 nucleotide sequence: TGTGCCAGCAGCCAAGCGAAGAGGGGGGCGAACACCGGGGAGCTGTTTTTT.

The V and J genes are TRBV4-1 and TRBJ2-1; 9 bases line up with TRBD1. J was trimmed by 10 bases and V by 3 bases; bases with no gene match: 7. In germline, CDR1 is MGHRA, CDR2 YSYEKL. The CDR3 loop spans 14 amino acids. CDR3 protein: CASSQGDRANEQFF. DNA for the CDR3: TGCGCCAGCAGCCAGGGGGACAGGGCAAACGAGCAGTTCTTC.